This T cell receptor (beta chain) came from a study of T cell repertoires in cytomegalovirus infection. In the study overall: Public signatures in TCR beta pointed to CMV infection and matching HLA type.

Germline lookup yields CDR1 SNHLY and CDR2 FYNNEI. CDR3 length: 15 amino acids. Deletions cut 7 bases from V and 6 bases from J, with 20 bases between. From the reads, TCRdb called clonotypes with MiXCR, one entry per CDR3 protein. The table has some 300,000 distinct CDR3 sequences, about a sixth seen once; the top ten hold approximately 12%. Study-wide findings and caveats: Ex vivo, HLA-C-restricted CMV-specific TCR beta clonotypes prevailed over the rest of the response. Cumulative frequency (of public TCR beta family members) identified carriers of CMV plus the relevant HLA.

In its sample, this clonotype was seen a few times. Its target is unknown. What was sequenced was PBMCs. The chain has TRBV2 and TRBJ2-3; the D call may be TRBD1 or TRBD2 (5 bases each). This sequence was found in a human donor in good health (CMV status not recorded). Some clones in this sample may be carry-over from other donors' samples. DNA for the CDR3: TGTGCCAGCATTTCGGGACGACGGTGGACGGATACGCAGTATTTT. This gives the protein CASISGRRWTDTQYF.